The T cell receptor beta chain described here comes from a study of glioma-infiltrating T cells. Study conclusions and caveats: Only very few CDR3 sequences appeared in both tissue and blood. Above-expected tissue-blood divergence occurred in all gliomas, most in low-grade ones.

About this clonotype itself: Its antigen is unknown. One base away lies a much larger clone, so this may be a sequencing read error.

Germline assignment: CDR1 SGHTA and CDR2 FQGNSA. CDR3 size: 16 residues. The V gene lost 4 bases and the J gene lost 0 bases, with 13 bases spanning the gap. TCR alpha and beta CDR3 regions were amplified from RNA using iRepertoire nested multiplex PCR. For one-step reverse transcription and amplification, about 90-450 ng of tissue mRNA or PBMC total RNA was used. TCRdb re-called the multiplex PCR reads through MiXCR, storing one row per CDR3 protein. The repertoire holds 150,000 to 200,000 distinct CDR3 sequences, with over 30% as singletons. Sequencing was carried out using glioma tissue, nonneoplastic brain tissue, or PBMCs (not recorded which). This chain joins TRBV7-2 and TRBJ2-1; D possibly corresponds to TRBD2 (6 bases). This TCR was sampled from a human donor with low-grade glioma or glioblastoma, undergoing nonglioma brain surgery, or in good health (not recorded which). The CDR3 loop reads CASSSPTSNSYNEQFF. DNA for the CDR3: TGTGCCAGCAGCTCGCCTACTAGCAACTCCTACAATGAGCAGTTCTTC.